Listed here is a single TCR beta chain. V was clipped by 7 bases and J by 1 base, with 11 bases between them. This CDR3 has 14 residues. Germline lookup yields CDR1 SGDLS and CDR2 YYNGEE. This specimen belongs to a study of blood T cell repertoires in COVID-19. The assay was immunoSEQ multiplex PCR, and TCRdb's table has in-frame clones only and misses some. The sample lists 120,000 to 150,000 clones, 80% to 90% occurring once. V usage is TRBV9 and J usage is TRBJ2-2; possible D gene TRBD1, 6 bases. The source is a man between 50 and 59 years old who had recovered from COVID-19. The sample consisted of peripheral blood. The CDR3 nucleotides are TGTGCCAGCCGCCTGACAGGGAACACCGGGGAGCTGTTTTTT. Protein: CASRLTGNTGELFF.